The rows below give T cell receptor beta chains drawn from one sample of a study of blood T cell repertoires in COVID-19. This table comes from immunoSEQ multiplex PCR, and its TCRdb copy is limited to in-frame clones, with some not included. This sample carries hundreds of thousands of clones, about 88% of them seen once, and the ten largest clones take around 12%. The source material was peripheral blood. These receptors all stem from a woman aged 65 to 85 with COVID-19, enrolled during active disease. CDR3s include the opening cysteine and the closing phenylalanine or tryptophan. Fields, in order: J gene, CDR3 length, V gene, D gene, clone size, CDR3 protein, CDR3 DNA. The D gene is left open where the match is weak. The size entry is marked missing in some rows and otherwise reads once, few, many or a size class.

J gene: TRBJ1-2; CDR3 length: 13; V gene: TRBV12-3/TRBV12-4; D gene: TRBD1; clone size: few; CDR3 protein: CASSRDRGGGYTF; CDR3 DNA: TGTGCCAGCAGCCGGGACAGGGGGGGTGGCTACACCTTC
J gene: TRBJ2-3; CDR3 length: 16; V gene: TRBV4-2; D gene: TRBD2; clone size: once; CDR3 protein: CASSQFAGGGTDTQYF; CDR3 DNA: TGTGCCAGCAGCCAGTTTGCGGGGGGGGGCACAGATACGCAGTATTTT
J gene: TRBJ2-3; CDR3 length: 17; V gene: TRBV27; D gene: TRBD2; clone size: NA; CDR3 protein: CASSSSNSGVLSGTQYF; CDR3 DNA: TGTGCCAGCAGTTCCTCTAATAGCGGGGTCCTAAGTGGTACGCAGTATTTT
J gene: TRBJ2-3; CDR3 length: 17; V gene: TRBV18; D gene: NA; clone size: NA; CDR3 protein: CASSPPGGPPGVYTQYF; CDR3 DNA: TGTGCCAGCTCACCACCGGGGGGGCCACCGGGGGTCTATACGCAGTATTTT
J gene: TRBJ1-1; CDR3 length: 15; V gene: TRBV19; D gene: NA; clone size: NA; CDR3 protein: CASSTYRELNTEAFF; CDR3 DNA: TGTGCCAGTAGTACCTACAGGGAACTGAACACTGAAGCTTTCTTT
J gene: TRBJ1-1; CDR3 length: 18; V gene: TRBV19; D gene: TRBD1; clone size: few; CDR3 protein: CASSTRTGGTPRNTEAFF; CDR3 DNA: TGTGCCAGTAGTACCCGGACAGGGGGTACCCCTCGGAACACTGAAGCTTTCTTT
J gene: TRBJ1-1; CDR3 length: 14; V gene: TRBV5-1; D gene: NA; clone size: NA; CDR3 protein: CASSLDLTAAEAFF; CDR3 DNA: TGCGCCAGCAGCTTGGACTTAACTGCCGCTGAAGCTTTCTTT
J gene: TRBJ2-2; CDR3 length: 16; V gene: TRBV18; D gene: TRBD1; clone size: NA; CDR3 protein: CASSPYSDRAAGELFF; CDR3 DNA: TGTGCCAGCTCACCGTACTCGGACAGGGCTGCCGGGGAGCTGTTTTTT
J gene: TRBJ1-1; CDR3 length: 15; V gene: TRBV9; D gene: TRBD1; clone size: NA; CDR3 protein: CASSARTGLNTEAFF; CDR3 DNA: TGTGCCAGCAGCGCACGGACAGGGCTAAACACTGAAGCTTTCTTT
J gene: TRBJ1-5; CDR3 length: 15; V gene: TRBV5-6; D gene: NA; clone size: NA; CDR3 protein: CASSFREGGNQPQHF; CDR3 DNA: TGTGCCAGCAGCTTTAGGGAGGGAGGCAATCAGCCCCAGCATTTT
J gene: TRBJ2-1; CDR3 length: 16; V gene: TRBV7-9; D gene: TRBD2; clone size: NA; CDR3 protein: CASSSSPGTSSNEQFF; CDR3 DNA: TGTGCCAGCAGCAGTTCACCAGGGACTAGTAGCAATGAGCAGTTCTTC
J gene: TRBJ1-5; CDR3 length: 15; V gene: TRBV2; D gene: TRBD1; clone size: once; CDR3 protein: CASSPDRGGNQPQHF; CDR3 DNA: TGTGCCAGCAGCCCCGACAGGGGTGGCAATCAGCCCCAGCATTTT
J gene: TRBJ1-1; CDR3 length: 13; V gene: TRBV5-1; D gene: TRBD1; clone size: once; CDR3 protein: CASSLWTGAEAFF; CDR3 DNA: TGCGCCAGCAGCTTGTGGACAGGGGCTGAAGCTTTCTTT
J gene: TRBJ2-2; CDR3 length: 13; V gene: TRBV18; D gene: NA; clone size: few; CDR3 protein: CASSPPSTGELFF; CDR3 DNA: TGTGCCAGCTCACCACCGAGCACCGGGGAGCTGTTTTTT
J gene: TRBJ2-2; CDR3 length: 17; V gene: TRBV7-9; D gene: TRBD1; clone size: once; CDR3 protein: CASSRDRGQGYTGELFF; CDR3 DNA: TGTGCCAGCAGCCGGGACAGGGGGCAGGGGTACACCGGGGAGCTGTTTTTT
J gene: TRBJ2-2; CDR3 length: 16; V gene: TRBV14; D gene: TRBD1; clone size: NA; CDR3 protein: CASSQVNRGSAGELFF; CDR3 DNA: TGTGCCAGCAGCCAAGTTAACAGGGGCTCTGCCGGGGAGCTGTTTTTT
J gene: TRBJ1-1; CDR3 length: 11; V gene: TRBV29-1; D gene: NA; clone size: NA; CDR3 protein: CSVDLVTEAFF; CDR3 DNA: TGCAGCGTGGACTTGGTTACTGAAGCTTTCTTT
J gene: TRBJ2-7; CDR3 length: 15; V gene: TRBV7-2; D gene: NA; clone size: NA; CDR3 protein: CASSTQAGGSYEQYF; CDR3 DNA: TGTGCCAGCAGCACCCAGGCTGGGGGGTCCTACGAGCAGTACTTC
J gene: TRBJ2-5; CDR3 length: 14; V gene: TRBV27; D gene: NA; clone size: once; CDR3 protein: CASRGPTWRETQYF; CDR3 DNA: TGTGCCAGCAGGGGGCCTACCTGGCGAGAGACCCAGTACTTC
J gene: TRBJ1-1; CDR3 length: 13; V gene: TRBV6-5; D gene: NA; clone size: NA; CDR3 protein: CASRDRILGEAFF; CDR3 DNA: TGTGCCAGCAGAGACAGAATCCTCGGTGAAGCTTTCTTT
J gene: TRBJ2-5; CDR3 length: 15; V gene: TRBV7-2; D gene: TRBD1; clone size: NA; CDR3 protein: CASSSQTGHQETQYF; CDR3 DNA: TGTGCCAGCAGCTCGCAGACAGGGCACCAAGAGACCCAGTACTTC
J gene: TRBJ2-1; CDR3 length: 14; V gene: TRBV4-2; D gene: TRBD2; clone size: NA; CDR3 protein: CASSHGTILNEQFF; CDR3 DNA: TGTGCCAGCAGCCACGGGACTATACTCAATGAGCAGTTCTTC
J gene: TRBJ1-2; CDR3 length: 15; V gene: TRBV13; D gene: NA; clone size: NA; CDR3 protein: CASSPLGRSNYGYTF; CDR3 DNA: TGTGCCAGCAGCCCCTTAGGGAGGAGCAACTATGGCTACACCTTC
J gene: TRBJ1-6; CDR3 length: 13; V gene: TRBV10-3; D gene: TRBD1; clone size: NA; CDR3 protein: CAIRDRVSSPLHF; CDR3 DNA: TGTGCCATCCGGGACAGGGTGAGCTCACCCCTCCACTTT
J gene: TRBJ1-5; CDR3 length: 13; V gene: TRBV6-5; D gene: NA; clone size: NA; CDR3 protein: CASSRNINQPQHF; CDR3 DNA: TGTGCCAGCAGCCGAAACATAAATCAGCCCCAGCATTTT
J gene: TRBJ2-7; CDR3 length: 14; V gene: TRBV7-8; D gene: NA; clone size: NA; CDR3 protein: CASSLEGLLYEQYF; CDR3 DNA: TGTGCCAGCAGCTTAGAGGGACTTCTCTACGAGCAGTACTTC
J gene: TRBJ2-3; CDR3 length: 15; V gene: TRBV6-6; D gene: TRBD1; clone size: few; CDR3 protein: CASSPGQGTSDTQYF; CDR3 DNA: TGTGCCAGCAGCCCGGGACAGGGGACCTCGGATACGCAGTATTTT
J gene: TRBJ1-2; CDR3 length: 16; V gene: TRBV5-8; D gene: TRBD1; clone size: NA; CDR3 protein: CASSPFGTGPFYGYTF; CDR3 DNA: TGTGCCAGCAGCCCTTTCGGGACAGGGCCCTTCTATGGCTACACCTTC
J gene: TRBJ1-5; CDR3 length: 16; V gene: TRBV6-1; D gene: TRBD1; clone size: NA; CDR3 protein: CASSARGTGLNQPQHF; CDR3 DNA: TGTGCCAGCAGTGCCCGAGGGACAGGGTTGAATCAGCCCCAGCATTTT
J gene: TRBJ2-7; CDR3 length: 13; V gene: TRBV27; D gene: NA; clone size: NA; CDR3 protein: CASSTGHLYEQYF; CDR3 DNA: TGTGCCAGCAGTACCGGACACCTCTACGAGCAGTACTTC
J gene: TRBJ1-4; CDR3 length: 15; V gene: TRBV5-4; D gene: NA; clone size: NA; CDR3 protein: CASSQGLATNEKLFF; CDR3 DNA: TGTGCCAGCAGCCAGGGCCTTGCAACTAATGAAAAACTGTTTTTT
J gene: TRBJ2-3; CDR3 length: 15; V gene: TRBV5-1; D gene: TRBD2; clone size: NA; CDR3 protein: CASSFSAGRADTQYF; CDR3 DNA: TGCGCCAGCAGCTTCTCAGCGGGGAGGGCAGATACGCAGTATTTT
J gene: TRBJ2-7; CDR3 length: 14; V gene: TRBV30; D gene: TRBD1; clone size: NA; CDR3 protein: CAWTKPGQGAEQYF; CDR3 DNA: TGTGCCTGGACCAAACCGGGACAGGGGGCCGAGCAGTACTTC
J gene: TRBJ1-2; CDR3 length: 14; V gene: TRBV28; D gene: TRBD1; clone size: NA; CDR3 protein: CASTSGQGVGGYTF; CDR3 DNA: TGTGCCAGTACGTCCGGACAGGGTGTAGGAGGCTACACCTTC
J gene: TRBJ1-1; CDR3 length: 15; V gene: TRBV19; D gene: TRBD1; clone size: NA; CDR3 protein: CASSMPRQGDTEAFF; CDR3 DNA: TGTGCCAGTAGTATGCCGCGACAGGGGGACACTGAAGCTTTCTTT
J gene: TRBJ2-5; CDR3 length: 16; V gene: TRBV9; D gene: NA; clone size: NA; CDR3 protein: CASSVAPSVDQETQYF; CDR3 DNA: TGTGCCAGCAGCGTAGCCCCTAGCGTCGATCAAGAGACCCAGTACTTC
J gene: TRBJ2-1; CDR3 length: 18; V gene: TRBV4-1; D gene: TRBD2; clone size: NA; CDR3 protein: CASSLGTSGSSSYNEQFF; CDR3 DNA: TGCGCCAGCAGCCTCGGGACTAGCGGGTCGAGCTCCTACAATGAGCAGTTCTTC
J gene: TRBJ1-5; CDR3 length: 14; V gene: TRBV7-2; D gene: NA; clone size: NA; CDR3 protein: CASSLSGDYQPQHF; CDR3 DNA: TGTGCCAGCAGCTTATCAGGGGATTATCAGCCCCAGCATTTT
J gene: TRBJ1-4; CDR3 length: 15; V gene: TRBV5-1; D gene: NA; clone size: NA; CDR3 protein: CASSIGQTSSEKLFF; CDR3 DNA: TGCGCCAGCAGCATAGGACAGACATCATCTGAAAAACTGTTTTTT
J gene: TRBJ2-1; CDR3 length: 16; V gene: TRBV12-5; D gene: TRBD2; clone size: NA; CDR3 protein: CASEPLAAFSGNEQFF; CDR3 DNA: TGTGCTAGTGAACCTCTAGCGGCCTTCTCTGGGAATGAGCAGTTCTTC
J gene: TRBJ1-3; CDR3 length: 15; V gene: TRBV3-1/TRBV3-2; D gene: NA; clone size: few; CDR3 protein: CASSPRRGSGNTIYF; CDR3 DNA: TGTGCCAGCAGCCCGCGCAGGGGCTCTGGAAACACCATATATTTT
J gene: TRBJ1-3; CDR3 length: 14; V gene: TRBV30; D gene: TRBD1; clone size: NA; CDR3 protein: CAWGTGTGRNTIYF; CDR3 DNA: TGTGCCTGGGGGACCGGGACAGGGCGAAACACCATATATTTT
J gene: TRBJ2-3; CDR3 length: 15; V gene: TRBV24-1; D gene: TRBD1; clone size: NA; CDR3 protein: CATNDRGASTDTQYF; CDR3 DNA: TGTGCCACCAATGACAGGGGGGCGAGCACAGATACGCAGTATTTT
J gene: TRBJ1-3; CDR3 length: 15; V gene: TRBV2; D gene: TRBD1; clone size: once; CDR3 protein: CASSGTGHSGNTIYF; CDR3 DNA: TGTGCCAGCAGTGGGACAGGGCACTCTGGAAACACCATATATTTT
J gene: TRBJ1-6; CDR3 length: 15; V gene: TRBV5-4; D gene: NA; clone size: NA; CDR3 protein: CASRTTGPYNSPLHF; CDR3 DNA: TGTGCCAGCAGAACCACAGGGCCCTATAATTCACCCCTCCACTTT
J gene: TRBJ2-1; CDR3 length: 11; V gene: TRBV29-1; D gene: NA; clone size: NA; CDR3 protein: CSVVPGHEQFF; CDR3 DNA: TGCAGCGTAGTCCCAGGGCATGAGCAGTTCTTC
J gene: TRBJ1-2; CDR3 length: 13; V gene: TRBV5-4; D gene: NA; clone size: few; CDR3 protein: CASSSPGAYGYTF; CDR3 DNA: TGTGCCAGCAGCTCCCCAGGGGCGTATGGCTACACCTTC
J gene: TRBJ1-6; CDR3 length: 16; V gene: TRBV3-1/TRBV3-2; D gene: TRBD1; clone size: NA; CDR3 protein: CASSQAVGGSDSPLHF; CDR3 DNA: TGTGCCAGCAGCCAAGCTGTAGGGGGCTCGGATTCACCCCTCCACTTT